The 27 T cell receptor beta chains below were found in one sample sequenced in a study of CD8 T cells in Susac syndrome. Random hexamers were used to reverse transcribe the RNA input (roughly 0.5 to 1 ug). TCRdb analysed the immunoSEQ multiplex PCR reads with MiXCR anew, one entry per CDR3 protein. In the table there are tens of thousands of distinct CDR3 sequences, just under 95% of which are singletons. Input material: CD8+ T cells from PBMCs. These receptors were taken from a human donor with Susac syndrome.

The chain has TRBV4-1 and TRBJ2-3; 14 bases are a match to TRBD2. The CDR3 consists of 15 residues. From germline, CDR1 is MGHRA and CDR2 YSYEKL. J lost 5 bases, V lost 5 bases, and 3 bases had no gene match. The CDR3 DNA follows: TGCGCCAGCAGCTATGGACTAGCGGGGGGAGATACGCAGTATTTT. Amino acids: CASSYGLAGGDTQYF.

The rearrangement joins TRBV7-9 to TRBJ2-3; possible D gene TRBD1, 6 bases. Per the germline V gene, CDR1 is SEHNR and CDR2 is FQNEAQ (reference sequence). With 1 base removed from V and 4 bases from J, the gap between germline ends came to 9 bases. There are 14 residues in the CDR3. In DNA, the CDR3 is TGTGCCAGCAGCTTAGAACAGGGCTCAGATACGCAGTATTTT. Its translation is CASSLEQGSDTQYF.

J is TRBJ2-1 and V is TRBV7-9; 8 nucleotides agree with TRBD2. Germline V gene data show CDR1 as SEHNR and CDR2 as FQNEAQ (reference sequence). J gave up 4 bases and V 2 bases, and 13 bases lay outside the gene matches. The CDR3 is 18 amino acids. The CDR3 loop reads CASSLIVQRGFYYNEQFF. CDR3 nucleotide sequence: TGTGCCAGCAGCTTAATAGTCCAGCGGGGGTTTTATTACAATGAGCAGTTCTTC.

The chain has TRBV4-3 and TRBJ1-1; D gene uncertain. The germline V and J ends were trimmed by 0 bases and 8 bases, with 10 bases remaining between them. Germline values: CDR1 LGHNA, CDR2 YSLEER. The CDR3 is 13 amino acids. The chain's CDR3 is CASSQDTGREAFF. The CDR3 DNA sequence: TGCGCCAGCAGCCAAGATACCGGAAGGGAAGCTTTCTTT.

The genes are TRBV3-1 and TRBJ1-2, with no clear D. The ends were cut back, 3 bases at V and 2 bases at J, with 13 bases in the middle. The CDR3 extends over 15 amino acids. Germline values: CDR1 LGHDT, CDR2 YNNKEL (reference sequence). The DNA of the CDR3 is TGTGCCAGCAGCCAGGAAGACACAGACAACTATGGCTACACCTTC. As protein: CASSQEDTDNYGYTF. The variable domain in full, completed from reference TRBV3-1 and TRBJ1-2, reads DTAVSQTPKYLVTQMGNDKSIKCEQNLGHDTMYWYKQDSKKFLKIMFSYNNKELIINETVPNRFSPKSPDKAHLNLHINSLELGDSAVYFCASSQEDTDNYGYTFGSGTRLTVV.

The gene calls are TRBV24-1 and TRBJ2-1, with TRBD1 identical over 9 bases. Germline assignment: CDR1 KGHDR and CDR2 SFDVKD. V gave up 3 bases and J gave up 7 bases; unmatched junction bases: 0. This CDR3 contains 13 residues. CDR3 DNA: TGTGCCACCAGTGATGGGACAGGGAATGAGCAGTTCTTC. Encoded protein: CATSDGTGNEQFF.

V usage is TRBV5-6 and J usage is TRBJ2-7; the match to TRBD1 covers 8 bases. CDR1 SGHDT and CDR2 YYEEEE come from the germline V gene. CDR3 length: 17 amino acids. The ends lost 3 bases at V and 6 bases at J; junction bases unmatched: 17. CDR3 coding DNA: TGTGCCAGCAGCTCCGCTGCCTTCGGACAGGGCGATAGCGAGCAGTACTTC. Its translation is CASSSAAFGQGDSEQYF.

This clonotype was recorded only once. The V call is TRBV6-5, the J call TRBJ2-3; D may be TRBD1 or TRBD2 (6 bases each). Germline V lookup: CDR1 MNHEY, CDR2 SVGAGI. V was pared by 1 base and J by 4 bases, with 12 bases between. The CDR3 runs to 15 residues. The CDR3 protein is CASSYLSGAPDTQYF. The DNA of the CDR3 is TGTGCCAGCAGTTACTTGTCGGGGGCTCCAGATACGCAGTATTTT.

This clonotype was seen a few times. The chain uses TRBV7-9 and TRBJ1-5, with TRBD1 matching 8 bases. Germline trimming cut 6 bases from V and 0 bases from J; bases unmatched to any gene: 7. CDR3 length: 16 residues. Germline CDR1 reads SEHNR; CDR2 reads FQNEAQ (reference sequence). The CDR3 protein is CASSNTQGASNQPQHF. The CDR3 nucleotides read TGTGCCAGCAGTAACACCCAGGGGGCTAGCAATCAGCCCCAGCATTTT.

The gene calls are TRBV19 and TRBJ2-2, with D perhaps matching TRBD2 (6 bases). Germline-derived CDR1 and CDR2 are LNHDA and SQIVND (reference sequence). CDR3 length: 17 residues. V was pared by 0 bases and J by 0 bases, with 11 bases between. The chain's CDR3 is CASSIDLEGPNTGELFF. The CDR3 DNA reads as TGTGCCAGTAGTATAGATCTGGAGGGGCCGAACACCGGGGAGCTGTTTTTT.

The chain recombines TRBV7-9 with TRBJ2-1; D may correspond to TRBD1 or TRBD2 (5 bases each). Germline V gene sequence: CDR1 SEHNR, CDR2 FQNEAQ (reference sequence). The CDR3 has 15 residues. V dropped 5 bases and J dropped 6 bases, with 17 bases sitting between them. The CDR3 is CASSIGSGTGNEQFF. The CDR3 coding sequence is TGTGCCAGCAGCATAGGGTCCGGGACCGGCAATGAGCAGTTCTTC.

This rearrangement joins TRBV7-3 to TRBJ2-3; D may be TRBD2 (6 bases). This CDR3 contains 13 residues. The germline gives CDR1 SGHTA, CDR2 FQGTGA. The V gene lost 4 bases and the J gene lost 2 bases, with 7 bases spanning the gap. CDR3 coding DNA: TGTGCCAGCAGCTCGGGGGTCACAGATACGCAGTATTTT. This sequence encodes CASSSGVTDTQYF. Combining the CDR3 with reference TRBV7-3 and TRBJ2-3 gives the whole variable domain GAGVSQTPSNKVTEKGKYVELRCDPISGHTALYWYRQSLGQGPEFLIYFQGTGAADDSGLPNDRFFAVRPEGSVSTLKIQRTERGDSAVYLCASSSGVTDTQYFGPGTRLTVL.

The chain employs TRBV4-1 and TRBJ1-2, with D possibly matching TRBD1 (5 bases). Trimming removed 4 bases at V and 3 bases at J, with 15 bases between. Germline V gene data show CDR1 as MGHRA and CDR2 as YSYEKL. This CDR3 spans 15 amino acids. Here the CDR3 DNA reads TGCGCCAGCAGCCGGGACTGGACCGAAGACTATGGCTACACCTTC. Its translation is CASSRDWTEDYGYTF.

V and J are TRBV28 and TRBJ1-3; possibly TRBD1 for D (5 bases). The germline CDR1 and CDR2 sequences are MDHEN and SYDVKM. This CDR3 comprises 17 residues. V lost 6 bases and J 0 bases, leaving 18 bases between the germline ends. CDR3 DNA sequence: TGTGCCAGCAGGCATGCAATGGGGGTGAGCTCTGGAAACACCATATATTTT. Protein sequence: CASRHAMGVSSGNTIYF.

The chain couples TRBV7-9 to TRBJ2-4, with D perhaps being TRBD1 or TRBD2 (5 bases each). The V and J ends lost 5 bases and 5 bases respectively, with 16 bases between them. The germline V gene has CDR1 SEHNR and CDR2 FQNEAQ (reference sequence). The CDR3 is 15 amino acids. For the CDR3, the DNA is TGTGCCAGCAGCCAGTCCGGGACCCGTCAAAACATTCAGTACTTC. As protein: CASSQSGTRQNIQYF.

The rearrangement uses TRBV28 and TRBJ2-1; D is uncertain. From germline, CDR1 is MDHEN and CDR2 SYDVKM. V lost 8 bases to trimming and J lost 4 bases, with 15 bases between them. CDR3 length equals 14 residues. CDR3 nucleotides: TGTGCCAGCGAACAGAACCTTTCTTACAATGAGCAGTTCTTC. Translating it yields CASEQNLSYNEQFF.

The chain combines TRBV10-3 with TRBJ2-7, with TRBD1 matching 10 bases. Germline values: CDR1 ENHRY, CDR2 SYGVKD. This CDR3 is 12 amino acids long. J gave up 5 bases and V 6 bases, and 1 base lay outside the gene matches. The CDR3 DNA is TGTGCCATCAGAGGGACAGGGGACGAGCAGTACTTC. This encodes CAIRGTGDEQYF.

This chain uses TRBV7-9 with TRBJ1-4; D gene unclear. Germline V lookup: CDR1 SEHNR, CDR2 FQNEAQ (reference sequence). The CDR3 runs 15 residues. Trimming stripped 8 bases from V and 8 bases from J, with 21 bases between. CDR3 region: CASFLASQAGEKLFF. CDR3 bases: TGTGCCAGCTTCTTAGCCTCTCAGGCTGGAGAAAAACTGTTTTTT.

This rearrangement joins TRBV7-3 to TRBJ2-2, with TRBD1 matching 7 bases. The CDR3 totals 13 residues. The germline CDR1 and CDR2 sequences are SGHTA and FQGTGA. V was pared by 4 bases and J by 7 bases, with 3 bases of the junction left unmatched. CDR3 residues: CASSSTGSGELFF. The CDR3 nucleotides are TGTGCCAGCAGCTCGACAGGGAGCGGGGAGCTGTTTTTT.

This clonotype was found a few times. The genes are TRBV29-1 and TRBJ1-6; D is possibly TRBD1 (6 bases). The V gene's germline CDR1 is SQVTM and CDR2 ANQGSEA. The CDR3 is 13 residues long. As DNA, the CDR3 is TGCAGTGTAAGGGGGACCTATAATTCACCCCTCCACTTT. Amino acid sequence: CSVRGTYNSPLHF.

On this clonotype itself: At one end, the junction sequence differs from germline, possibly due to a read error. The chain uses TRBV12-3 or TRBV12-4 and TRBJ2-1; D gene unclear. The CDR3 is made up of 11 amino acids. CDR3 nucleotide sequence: TGTGCCAGCACTTTACTCTCTGAGCAGTTCTTC. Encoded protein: CASTLLSEQFF.

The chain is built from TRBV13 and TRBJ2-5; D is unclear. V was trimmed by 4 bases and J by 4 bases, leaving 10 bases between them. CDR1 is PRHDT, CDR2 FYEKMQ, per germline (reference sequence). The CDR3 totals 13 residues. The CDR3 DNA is TGTGCCAGCAGCTCCCGTTCTGGAGAGACCCAGTACTTC. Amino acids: CASSSRSGETQYF.

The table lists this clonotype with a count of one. CDR3 loop: CASRWTGGNTEAFF. CDR3 in DNA: TGTGCCAGCAGGTGGACAGGAGGGAACACTGAAGCTTTCTTT. J is TRBJ1-1 and V is TRBV28; 7 bases are shared with TRBD1. With 6 bases clipped from V and 1 base from J, the junction kept 5 bases outside the gene matches. This CDR3 region has 14 residues. The germline V gene has CDR1 MDHEN and CDR2 SYDVKM. Full variable domain (outside the CDR3, taken from reference TRBV28 and TRBJ1-1): DVKVTQSSRYLVKRTGEKVFLECVQDMDHENMFWYRQDPGLGLRLIYFSYDVKMKEKGDIPEGYSVSREKKERFSLILESASTNQTSMYLCASRWTGGNTEAFFGQGTRLTVV.

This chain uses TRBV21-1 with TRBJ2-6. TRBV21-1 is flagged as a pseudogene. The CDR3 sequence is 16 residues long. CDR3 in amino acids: CASSKGADSGANVLTF. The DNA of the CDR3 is TGTGCCAGCAGCAAAGGGGCAGACTCTGGGGCCAACGTCCTGACTTTC.

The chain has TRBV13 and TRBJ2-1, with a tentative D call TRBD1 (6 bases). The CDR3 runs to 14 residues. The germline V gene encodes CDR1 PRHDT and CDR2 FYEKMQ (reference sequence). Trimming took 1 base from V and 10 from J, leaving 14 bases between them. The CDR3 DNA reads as TGTGCCAGCAGCTTAGAAACAGGGACGGAAGAGCAGTTCTTC. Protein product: CASSLETGTEEQFF.

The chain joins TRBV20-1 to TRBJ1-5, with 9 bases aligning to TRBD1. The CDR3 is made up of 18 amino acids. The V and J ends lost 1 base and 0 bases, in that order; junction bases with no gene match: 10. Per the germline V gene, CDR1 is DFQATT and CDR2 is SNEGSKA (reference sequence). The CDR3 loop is CSARALPGQGYSNQPQHF. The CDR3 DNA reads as TGCAGTGCTAGAGCCCTACCGGGACAGGGCTATAGCAATCAGCCCCAGCATTTT.

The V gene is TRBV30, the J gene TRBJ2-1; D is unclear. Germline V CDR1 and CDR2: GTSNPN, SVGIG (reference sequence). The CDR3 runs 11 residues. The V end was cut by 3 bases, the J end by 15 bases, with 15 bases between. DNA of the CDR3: TGTGCCTGGAGGAGCGTTTTCATACCGTTCTTC. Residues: CAWRSVFIPFF. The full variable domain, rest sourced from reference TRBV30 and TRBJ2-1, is SQTIHQWPATLVQPVGSPLSLECTVEGTSNPNLYWYRQAAGRGLQLLFYSVGIGQISSEVPQNLSASRPQDRQFILSSKKLLLSDSGFYLCAWRSVFIPFFGPGTRLTVL.